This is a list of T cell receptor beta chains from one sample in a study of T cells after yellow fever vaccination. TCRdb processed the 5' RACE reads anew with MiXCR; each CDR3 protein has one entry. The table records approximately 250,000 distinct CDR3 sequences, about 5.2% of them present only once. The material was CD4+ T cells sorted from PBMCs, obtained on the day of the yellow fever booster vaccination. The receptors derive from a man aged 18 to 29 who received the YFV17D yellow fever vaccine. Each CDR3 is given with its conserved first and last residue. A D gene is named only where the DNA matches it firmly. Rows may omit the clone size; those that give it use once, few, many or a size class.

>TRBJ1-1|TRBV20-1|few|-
TGCAGTGCTAGAGACCCATCAGGAGTCCCTGAAGCTTTCTTT
CSARDPSGVPEAFF
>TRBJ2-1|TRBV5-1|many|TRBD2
TGCGCCAGCAGCTTGCCAGCGGGGGGCTTTAACTCCTACAATGAGCAGTTCTTC
CASSLPAGGFNSYNEQFF
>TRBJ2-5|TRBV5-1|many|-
TGTGCCAGCAGCTTGCCGGGGGAGGAGACCCAGTACTTC
CASSLPGEETQYF
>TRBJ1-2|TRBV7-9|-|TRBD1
TGTGCCAGCACCCCAGGACAGGGCGCTAACTATGGCTACACCTTC
CASTPGQGANYGYTF
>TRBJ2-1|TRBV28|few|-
TGTGCCAGCAGTCCCTCCCGGCAGGGCCCTTACAATGAGCAGTTCTTC
CASSPSRQGPYNEQFF
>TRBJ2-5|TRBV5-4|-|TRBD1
TGTGCCAGCAGCACCGCCTTGGACAGGGACGCAGGGACCCAGTACTTC
CASSTALDRDAGTQYF
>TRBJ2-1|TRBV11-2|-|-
TGTGCCAGCAGCCCGGCCACGGTTAGCTCCTACAATGAGCAGTTCTTC
CASSPATVSSYNEQFF
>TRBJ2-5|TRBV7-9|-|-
TGTGCCAGCGAGGTTGTGGAGACCCAGTACTTC
CASEVVETQYF
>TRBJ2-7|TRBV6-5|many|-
TGTGCCAGCAGTTACTCGCGGCAGAGTAGCTCCTACGAGCAGTACTTC
CASSYSRQSSSYEQYF
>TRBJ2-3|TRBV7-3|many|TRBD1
TGTGCCAGCAGCTTACCCGGACAGGGCCTGTATTTT
CASSLPGQGLYF
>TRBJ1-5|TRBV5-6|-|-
TGTGCCAGCAGCCTAGGTGGGGGGGCGTACCAGCCCCAGCATTTT
CASSLGGGAYQPQHF
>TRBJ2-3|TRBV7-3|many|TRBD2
TGTGCCAGCAGCCCCGGACTAGCCGTTGGGGATACGCAGTATTTT
CASSPGLAVGDTQYF
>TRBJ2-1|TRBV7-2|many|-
TGTGCCAGCAGCTTAGGAGCCGGCGGACGGCAGTTCTTC
CASSLGAGGRQFF
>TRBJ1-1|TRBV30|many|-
TGTGCCTGGAGTCTTCAGGGCGAAGCGCAGACTGAAGCTTTCTTT
CAWSLQGEAQTEAFF
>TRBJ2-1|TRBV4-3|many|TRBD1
TGCGCCAGCAGCCAAGATCCAGGACAGGGGTGGTTTGAGCAGTTCTTC
CASSQDPGQGWFEQFF
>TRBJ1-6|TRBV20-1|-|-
TGCAGTGCTCCGGAAGGAGCAGTCTCACCCCTCCACTTT
CSAPEGAVSPLHF
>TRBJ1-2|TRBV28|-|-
TGTGCCAGCAGTAACCCCTTCGACGGTAACTATGGCTACACCTTC
CASSNPFDGNYGYTF
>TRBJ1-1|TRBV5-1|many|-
TGCGCCAGCAGCTTGGGCCCTGGGGGGAACACTGAAGCTTTCTTT
CASSLGPGGNTEAFF
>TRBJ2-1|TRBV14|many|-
TGTGCCAGCAGGGACTCGAATGAGCAGTTCTTC
CASRDSNEQFF
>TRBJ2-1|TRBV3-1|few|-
TGTGCCAGCAGCCAAAGAACTAGCTCCTACAATGAGCAGTTCTTC
CASSQRTSSYNEQFF
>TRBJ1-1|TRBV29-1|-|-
TGCAGCACGATCCGGCGGGACACTTCTGAAGCTTTCTTT
CSTIRRDTSEAFF
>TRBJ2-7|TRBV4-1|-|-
TGCGCCAGCAGCCAGCGTGACGGACCCTACGAGCAGTACTTC
CASSQRDGPYEQYF
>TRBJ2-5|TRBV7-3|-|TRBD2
TGTGCCAGCAGCACGGGGGGGGATGAGACCCAGTACTTC
CASSTGGDETQYF
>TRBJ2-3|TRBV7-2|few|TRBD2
TGTGCCAGCAGCCAGCGTTCTAGCGGGGGGGTTGATACGCAGTATTTT
CASSQRSSGGVDTQYF
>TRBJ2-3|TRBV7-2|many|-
TGTGCCAGCAGCTTCGGTTATTACACAGATACGCAGTATTTT
CASSFGYYTDTQYF
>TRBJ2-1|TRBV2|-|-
TGTGCCAGCAGTGAAAGGCTCGGGGAAAATGAGCAGTTCTTC
CASSERLGENEQFF
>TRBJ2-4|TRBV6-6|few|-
TGTGCCAGCAGATTAACTGACAGAAACATTCAGTACTTC
CASRLTDRNIQYF
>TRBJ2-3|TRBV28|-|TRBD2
TGTGCCAGCAGCCCCGGGGGGAAAGGGATCACAGATACGCAGTATTTT
CASSPGGKGITDTQYF
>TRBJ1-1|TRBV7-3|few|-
TGTGCCAGCAGCCCGGTAGAGGGCACTGAAGCTTTCTTT
CASSPVEGTEAFF
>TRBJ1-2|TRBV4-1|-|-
TGCGCCAGCAGCCCCCCAGGAAGGGCGAGAGCTAACTATGGCTACACCTTC
CASSPPGRARANYGYTF
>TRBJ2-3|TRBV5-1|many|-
TGCGCCAGCAGCTTGGAATTTGTGGCGGTTAAAGATACGCAGTATTTT
CASSLEFVAVKDTQYF
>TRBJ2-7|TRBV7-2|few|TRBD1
TGTGCCAGCAGCACGGGACAGGGGTACTACGAGCAGTACTTC
CASSTGQGYYEQYF
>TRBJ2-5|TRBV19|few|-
TGTGCCAGTAGTACCATTCTGGGAGAGACCCAGTACTTC
CASSTILGETQYF
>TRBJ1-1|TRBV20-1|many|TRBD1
TGCAGTGCTAGAGATCCATCAGGGGGCGACGCTGAAGCTTTCTTT
CSARDPSGGDAEAFF
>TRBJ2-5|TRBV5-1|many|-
TGCGCCAGCAGCTTGATGCGGACGGCCGAAGAGACCCAGTACTTC
CASSLMRTAEETQYF
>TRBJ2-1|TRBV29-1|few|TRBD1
TGCAGCGTTGTGCCCGCAGGGGGAACCTACAATGAGCAGTTCTTC
CSVVPAGGTYNEQFF
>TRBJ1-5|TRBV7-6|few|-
TGTGCCAGCAGCTTACAATCAGGGGTCAATCAGCCCCAGCATTTT
CASSLQSGVNQPQHF
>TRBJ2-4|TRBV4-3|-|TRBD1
TGCGCCAGCAGCCCGACAGGGGGCAGAAACATTCAGTACTTC
CASSPTGGRNIQYF
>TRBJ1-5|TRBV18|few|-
TGTGCCAGCTCACCTGGACAGCAGGGCAATCAGCCCCAGCATTTT
CASSPGQQGNQPQHF
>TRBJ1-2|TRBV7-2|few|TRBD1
TGTGCCAGCAGCCAAGTAGGGGGCGCGGGCTACACCTTC
CASSQVGGAGYTF